The 32 T cell receptor beta chains reported below all come from one sample, sequenced in a study of shared clonotypes between healthy human individuals. Only in-frame clones appear in the TCRdb table, and some are missing; sequencing was by immunoSEQ multiplex PCR. Of about 670,000 clones listed, about two thirds are singletons. The sample was memory CD4+ T cells sorted from blood. Subset of the sample: CD45RA-negative fraction. The receptors were gathered from a young woman in good health.

This clone was observed a handful of times. The genes are TRBV5-1 and TRBJ1-1; D is uncertain. The germline V gene has CDR1 SGHRS and CDR2 YFSETQ. V was cut by 0 bases and J by 1 base, with 10 bases left in between. The CDR3 consists of 15 residues. The CDR3 spells CASSLGKASNTEAFF. CDR3 sequence (DNA): TGCGCCAGCAGCTTGGGAAAAGCCTCGAACACTGAAGCTTTCTTT.

The chain links TRBV15 to TRBJ2-1; D perhaps matches TRBD2 (7 bases). Germline V gives CDR1 LNHNV, CDR2 YYDKDF (reference sequence). The CDR3 runs to 16 residues. Between the trimmed V and J ends, which lost 0 bases and 9 bases, there was a span of 18 bases. CDR3 region: CATSRDLGASGAEQFF. For the CDR3, the DNA is TGTGCCACCAGCAGAGATCTGGGGGCTAGCGGTGCTGAGCAGTTCTTC.

The gene calls are TRBV6-5 and TRBJ2-1; 9 bases match TRBD2. CDR1 is MNHEY and CDR2 is SVGAGI in the germline V gene. The V segment lost 6 bases and the J segment 5 bases; nucleotides outside the gene matches: 8. This CDR3 is built from 15 residues. The chain's CDR3 is CASSPTSGFNNEQFF. The CDR3 nucleotides read TGTGCCAGCAGCCCTACTAGCGGGTTTAACAATGAGCAGTTCTTC.

On this clone itself: This likely reflects a read error, since a far larger clone is one base away. V and J are TRBV7-2 and TRBJ1-2; 7 nucleotides align to TRBD1. The CDR3 has 13 residues. Germline trimming cut 5 bases from V and 3 bases from J; bases unmatched to any gene: 3. Germline lookup yields CDR1 SGHTA and CDR2 FQGNSA. The CDR3 spells CASSPGQDYGYTF. For the CDR3, the DNA is TGTGCCAGCAGCCCCGGACAGGACTATGGCTACACCTTC. Complete variable domain (other parts from reference TRBV7-2 and TRBJ1-2): GAGVSQSPSNKVTEKGKDVELRCDPISGHTALYWYRQSLGQGLEFLIYFQGNSAPDKSGLPSDRFSAERTGGSVSTLTIQRTQQEDSAVYLCASSPGQDYGYTFGSGTRLTVV.

This chain uses TRBV29-1 with TRBJ2-7; 8 bases line up with TRBD2. Looked up from germline, CDR1 is SQVTM and CDR2 is ANQGSEA. V shed 6 bases and J 1 base; nucleotides not matched to a gene: 8. The CDR3 length is 14 residues. The chain's CDR3 is CSVATSGDSYEQYF. CDR3 DNA: TGCAGCGTCGCCACTAGCGGAGATTCCTACGAGCAGTACTTC.

The gene calls are TRBV6-1 and TRBJ2-1; maybe TRBD2 (5 bases). This CDR3 contains 12 residues. The germline CDR1 and CDR2 sequences are MNHNS and SASEGT. The ends were cut back, 5 bases at V and 7 bases at J, with 9 bases in the middle. CDR3 residues: CASSKLGNEQFF. The CDR3 nucleotides read TGTGCCAGCAGTAAACTAGGGAATGAGCAGTTCTTC.

This chain uses TRBV4-1 with TRBJ2-3; 10 bases fit TRBD2. The CDR3 has 17 amino acids. The ends lost 4 bases at V and 4 bases at J; junction bases unmatched: 11. Per the germline V gene, CDR1 is MGHRA and CDR2 is YSYEKL. CDR3 nucleotide sequence: TGCGCCAGCAGCCTGGGGATCACTAGCGGGACGCCAGATACGCAGTATTTT. The encoded protein is CASSLGITSGTPDTQYF.

The chain recombines TRBV28 with TRBJ2-7; tentatively, D is TRBD2 (5 bases). Trimming left V 2 bases short and J 4 bases short, with 15 bases between. The CDR3 sequence is 15 residues long. Germline V CDR1 and CDR2: MDHEN, SYDVKM. In DNA, the CDR3 is TGTGCCAGCAGTTTAATGTCGCCTAGCTGGTACGAGCAGTACTTC. It translates to CASSLMSPSWYEQYF.

V usage is TRBV7-9 and J usage is TRBJ1-4; D is perhaps TRBD1 (6 bases). The V end was cut by 0 bases, the J end by 7 bases, with 12 bases between. The CDR3 runs 15 residues. The germline V gene encodes CDR1 SEHNR and CDR2 FQNEAQ (reference sequence). The DNA for the CDR3 is TGTGCCAGCAGCTTAGCGGGCATAGGGGGTGAAAAACTGTTTTTT. Translating gives CASSLAGIGGEKLFF.

The rearrangement links TRBV4-2 to TRBJ2-2; D tentatively reads TRBD1 or TRBD2 (6 bases each). The V end was cut by 0 bases, the J end by 0 bases, with 11 bases between. Per the germline V gene, CDR1 is LGHNA and CDR2 is YNFKEQ. The CDR3 loop spans 17 amino acids. CDR3 nucleotides: TGTGCCAGCAGCCAAGAAGGGGGACTCGCGAACACCGGGGAGCTGTTTTTT. Amino acid sequence: CASSQEGGLANTGELFF.

Turning to this clone: The sample has other DNA sequences that encode this CDR3 too. The J gene is TRBJ1-1, the V gene TRBV7-9, with D unclear. The ends were cut back, 5 bases at V and 1 base at J, with 8 bases in the middle. The length of the CDR3 is 13 residues. Germline-derived CDR1 and CDR2 are SEHNR and FQNEAQ (reference sequence). The CDR3 sequence: CASSRGGNTEAFF. Written as DNA, the CDR3 is TGTGCCAGCAGCCGTGGAGGGAACACTGAAGCTTTCTTT.

V gene TRBV28 combines with J gene TRBJ2-6; 10 bases are a match to TRBD1. Germline V gene lookup returns CDR1 MDHEN and CDR2 SYDVKM. Trimming cost V 6 bases and J 2 bases; bases outside gene matches: 1. This CDR3 spans 15 amino acids. Here the CDR3 reads CASRTGGTGANVLTF. For the CDR3, the DNA is TGTGCCAGCAGGACAGGGGGCACTGGGGCCAACGTCCTGACTTTC.

This clone was detected only a few times. The genes are TRBV18 and TRBJ1-2; D remains unclear. Trimming removed 5 bases from V and 2 bases from J, with 9 bases in between. CDR3 length: 13 residues. From germline, CDR1 is KGHSH and CDR2 LQKENI. Here the CDR3 reads CASSIDGNYGYTF. The CDR3 DNA is TGTGCCAGCTCAATAGACGGGAACTATGGCTACACCTTC.

This clone was seen once. The rearrangement uses TRBV5-6 and TRBJ1-3; possible D gene TRBD1, 5 bases. Trimming shortened V by 3 bases and J by 2 bases, and 12 bases separated the two germline ends. CDR3 size: 15 residues. Germline-derived CDR1 and CDR2 are SGHDT and YYEEEE. CDR3 in DNA: TGTGCCAGCAGCTGGTTTTCGGGGGCTGGAAACACCATATATTTT. Protein product: CASSWFSGAGNTIYF. Supplemented by reference TRBV5-6 and TRBJ1-3, the full variable domain reads DAGVTQSPTHLIKTRGQQVTLRCSPKSGHDTVSWYQQALGQGPQFIFQYYEEEERQRGNFPDRFSGHQFPNYSSELNVNALLLGDSALYLCASSWFSGAGNTIYFGEGSWLTVV.

This clone was recorded at least ten times. V usage is TRBV15 and J usage is TRBJ2-1; maybe TRBD1 (6 bases). The CDR3 runs 17 residues. Trimming pared 3 bases from V and 0 bases from J, leaving 15 bases between. The germline V gene has CDR1 LNHNV and CDR2 YYDKDF (reference sequence). As DNA, the CDR3 is TGTGCCACCAGCAGGTATTTCGGGACATCCTCCTACAATGAGCAGTTCTTC. This gives the protein CATSRYFGTSSYNEQFF.

The chain uses TRBV7-2 and TRBJ2-5; D gene unclear. The germline gives CDR1 SGHTA, CDR2 FQGNSA. Trimming took off 5 bases at V and 5 bases at J, with 6 bases between the two ends. CDR3 length: 11 amino acids. The DNA of the CDR3 is TGTGCCAGCAGCCGAATTGAGACCCAGTACTTC. Encoded protein: CASSRIETQYF. The full variable domain, its missing parts supplied by reference TRBV7-2 and TRBJ2-5, is GAGVSQSPSNKVTEKGKDVELRCDPISGHTALYWYRQSLGQGLEFLIYFQGNSAPDKSGLPSDRFSAERTGGSVSTLTIQRTQQEDSAVYLCASSRIETQYFGPGTRLLVL.

This clone came up a few times. CDR3 in DNA: TGTGCCAGCAGTTTCAGTAGCGGGGCTCCCAGCTCCTACGAGCAGTACTTC. Its protein product is CASSFSSGAPSSYEQYF. V usage is TRBV28 and J usage is TRBJ2-7; 8 bases match TRBD2. The CDR3 loop spans 17 amino acids. J gave up 0 bases and V 3 bases, and 10 bases lay outside the gene matches. Germline-derived CDR1 and CDR2 are MDHEN and SYDVKM.

Note on this clone: The sample holds other DNA sequences that translate to the same CDR3. The chain employs TRBV7-2 and TRBJ2-5; a weak D match, TRBD1 (5 bases). V was cut by 4 bases and J by 1 base, with 7 bases left in between. The CDR3 is 13 residues long. The V gene's germline CDR1 is SGHTA and CDR2 FQGNSA. As DNA, the CDR3 is TGTGCCAGCAGCTACAGGACCCAAGAGACCCAGTACTTC. As protein: CASSYRTQETQYF.

The rearrangement joins TRBV7-9 to TRBJ2-2, with a tentative D call TRBD2 (5 bases). V lost 10 bases and J 3 bases, leaving 15 bases between the germline ends. The CDR3 is 14 amino acids. From germline, CDR1 is SEHNR and CDR2 FQNEAQ (reference sequence). Written as DNA, the CDR3 is TGTGCCACCCGAGGGCCTCATGACACCGGGGAGCTGTTTTTT. Translating gives CATRGPHDTGELFF.

V is TRBV19 and J is TRBJ1-5; the D gene is possibly TRBD1 (5 bases). This CDR3 has 14 residues. CDR1 and CDR2 (germline): LNHDA, SQIVND (reference sequence). The V end was cut by 7 bases, the J end by 6 bases, with 16 bases between. In nucleotides, the CDR3 is TGTGCCAGTACCTTGGTGGGGCTGGGTCAGCCCCAGCATTTT. This codes for CASTLVGLGQPQHF.

The chain links TRBV28 to TRBJ1-1, with D maybe TRBD1 (5 bases). Trimming left V 7 bases short and J 4 bases short, with 10 bases between. The CDR3 spans 12 residues. From germline, CDR1 is MDHEN and CDR2 SYDVKM. DNA for the CDR3: TGTGCCAGCATTGGGGGTATCACTGAAGCTTTCTTT. Its protein product is CASIGGITEAFF.

This chain links TRBV27 with TRBJ2-7; D may match TRBD1 or TRBD2 (5 bases each). Trimming removed 5 bases at V and 2 bases at J, with 19 bases between. Germline CDR1 and CDR2: MNHEY and SMNVEV (reference sequence). The CDR3 is 16 residues long. This chain's CDR3 is CASSPGPWDQTYEQYF. Written as DNA, the CDR3 is TGTGCCAGCAGTCCAGGGCCTTGGGACCAAACCTACGAGCAGTACTTC.

V usage is TRBV4-1 and J usage is TRBJ2-4, with 14 bases fitting TRBD2. This CDR3 region has 18 residues. Germline V gene lookup returns CDR1 MGHRA and CDR2 YSYEKL. With V trimmed by 3 bases and J by 2 bases, 6 bases remained unmatched. In DNA form, the CDR3 reads TGCGCCAGCAGCCAGGGACTAGCGGGGGCTGGGACCAAAAACATTCAGTACTTC. Its translation: CASSQGLAGAGTKNIQYF.

The V call is TRBV6-1, the J call TRBJ2-3, with TRBD2 as a possible D gene (5 bases). Germline V CDR1 and CDR2: MNHNS, SASEGT. V lost 6 bases and J 6 bases, leaving 10 bases between the germline ends. CDR3 length equals 12 residues. CDR3 in DNA: TGTGCCAGCAGCGTAACGGGGGATACGCAGTATTTT. Amino acids: CASSVTGDTQYF.

This clone was recorded once. This chain joins TRBV6-5 and TRBJ2-7; 8 bases are a match to TRBD2. V shed 6 bases and J 3 bases; nucleotides not matched to a gene: 10. This CDR3 has 15 amino acids. Germline V gene sequence: CDR1 MNHEY, CDR2 SVGAGI. The CDR3 DNA is TGTGCCAGCAGGAATGATGAGCGGGAGATCTACGAGCAGTACTTC. Translating gives CASRNDEREIYEQYF.

The gene calls are TRBV7-2 and TRBJ2-1; TRBD2 aligns across 7 bases. The CDR3 consists of 15 residues. V lost 5 bases and J lost 4; bases outside the gene matches: 8. CDR1 and CDR2 (germline): SGHTA, FQGNSA. The CDR3: CASSVLSGVYNEQFF. CDR3 DNA sequence: TGTGCCAGCAGCGTGCTCAGCGGGGTGTACAATGAGCAGTTCTTC.

The chain combines TRBV11-2 with TRBJ1-2; D perhaps matches TRBD1 (6 bases). This CDR3 is built from 15 residues. In germline, CDR1 is SGHAT, CDR2 FQNNGV. Trimming shortened V by 3 bases and J by 4 bases, and 15 bases separated the two germline ends. The CDR3 coding sequence is TGTGCCAGCAGCTTTGGAGATACAGGGATCTATGGCTACACCTTC. Translated: CASSFGDTGIYGYTF.

This clone was observed a single time. The chain links TRBV2 to TRBJ1-5; D gene ambiguous. The V end was cut by 7 bases, the J end by 4 bases, with 8 bases between. CDR3 length: 12 residues. Germline V CDR1 and CDR2: SNHLY, FYNNEI. The CDR3 loop reads CASTDGNQPQHF. Here the CDR3 DNA reads TGTGCCAGCACCGACGGAAATCAGCCCCAGCATTTT.

This chain links TRBV5-1 with TRBJ2-1, with a weak D call TRBD2 (5 bases). The germline V gene encodes CDR1 SGHRS and CDR2 YFSETQ. Trimming took 0 bases from V and 13 from J, leaving 11 bases between them. This CDR3 is built from 12 residues. CDR3 protein: CASSLAPGLQFF. CDR3 DNA: TGCGCCAGCAGCTTGGCACCCGGACTTCAGTTCTTC.

This clone was counted once. The chain couples TRBV5-6 to TRBJ1-2; TRBD1 is a possible D gene (5 bases). In germline, CDR1 is SGHDT, CDR2 YYEEEE. V gave up 3 bases and J gave up 4 bases, with 16 bases separating them. The CDR3 runs to 15 residues. The CDR3 here is CASSSRPDSRYGYTF. Written as DNA, the CDR3 is TGTGCCAGCAGCTCCCGCCCCGACAGTCGCTATGGCTACACCTTC.

This clone has a single count. The V call is TRBV5-1, the J call TRBJ1-1; TRBD1 matches at 9 bases. The V gene's germline CDR1 is SGHRS and CDR2 YFSETQ. Trimming at V came to 5 bases and at J to 0 bases, leaving 8 bases not matched to a gene. The CDR3 covers 16 residues. CDR3 nucleotide sequence: TGCGCCAGCAGACCGGGACAGGGCCTTATGAACACTGAAGCTTTCTTT. This translates into CASRPGQGLMNTEAFF.

The chain has TRBV10-1 and TRBJ2-5, with D perhaps given as TRBD1 or TRBD2 (5 bases each). The CDR3 contains 15 residues. Germline CDR1 and CDR2: WNHNN and SYGVQD (reference sequence). Trimming removed 5 bases at V and 0 bases at J, with 13 bases between. The CDR3, as DNA: TGCGCCAGCAGTCGTACCGGGACCAACCAAGAGACCCAGTACTTC. Protein: CASSRTGTNQETQYF.